One sample yielded the 23 T cell receptor beta chains listed below, sequenced in a study of OX40 agonist ivuxolimab in advanced cancers. Method: immunoSEQ multiplex PCR; TCRdb's copy keeps in-frame clones and lacks some. The table includes tens of thousands of clones, 75% to 95% detected once. This sample comprised CD4+ or CD8+ T cells sorted from blood, obtained in a trial of the OX40 agonist ivuxolimab. All receptors derive from an adult with an advanced solid tumor such as melanoma, head and neck, liver or kidney cancer.

The rearrangement uses TRBV18 and TRBJ1-1, with D possibly TRBD1 on 5 matching bases. The germline V gene encodes CDR1 KGHSH and CDR2 LQKENI. V lost 0 bases to trimming and J lost 1 base, with 15 bases between them. The CDR3 spans 17 residues. The DNA for the CDR3 is TGTGCCAGCTCACCACCGCAGGGCGGGCCCAGGAACACTGAAGCTTTCTTT. Protein: CASSPPQGGPRNTEAFF.

The chain uses TRBV27 and TRBJ1-1; weak D call: TRBD1 (6 bases). Per the germline V gene, CDR1 is MNHEY and CDR2 is SMNVEV (reference sequence). V shed 7 bases and J shed 1 base, with 13 bases lying between them. The CDR3 extends over 14 amino acids. The CDR3 loop reads CASTRGGQNTEAFF. The CDR3 DNA reads as TGTGCCAGCACCCGGGGGGGACAGAACACTGAAGCTTTCTTT.

The V and J genes are TRBV11-3 and TRBJ2-2, with TRBD1 matching over 10 bases. The CDR3 runs 16 residues. J gave up 7 bases and V 6 bases, and 11 bases lay outside the gene matches. CDR1 SGHNT and CDR2 YENEEA come from the germline V gene. The CDR3 DNA follows: TGTGCCAGCAGGGACCGAGACAGGGGGCGCCACGGGGAGCTGTTTTTT. Protein sequence: CASRDRDRGRHGELFF.

The chain combines TRBV14 with TRBJ2-3; D possibly corresponds to TRBD2 (6 bases). The CDR3 runs 14 residues. CDR1 is SGHDN, CDR2 FVKESK, per germline. V dropped 0 bases and J dropped 4 bases, with 8 bases sitting between them. The CDR3 spells CASSQDPGADTQYF. CDR3 sequence (DNA): TGTGCCAGCAGCCAAGATCCGGGGGCAGATACGCAGTATTTT.

This chain connects TRBV30 to TRBJ1-3; D gene uncertain. Trimming stripped 2 bases from V and 0 bases from J, with 8 bases between. Germline-derived CDR1 and CDR2 are GTSNPN and SVGIG (reference sequence). The CDR3 covers 14 residues. CDR3 loop: CAWSRRSSGNTIYF. Here the CDR3 DNA reads TGTGCCTGGAGTAGACGGAGCTCTGGAAACACCATATATTTT.

The chain recombines TRBV7-8 with TRBJ2-5; D assignment may be TRBD1 or TRBD2 (6 bases each). Germline values: CDR1 SGHVS, CDR2 FQNEAQ. Trimming stripped 4 bases from V and 3 bases from J, with 15 bases between. The length of the CDR3 is 15 residues. DNA of the CDR3: TGTGCCAGCAGCTCTGCGGGACATACTAAAGAGACCCAGTACTTC. This codes for CASSSAGHTKETQYF. The full variable domain, rest sourced from reference TRBV7-8 and TRBJ2-5, is GAGVSQSPRYKVAKRGQDVALRCDPISGHVSLFWYQQALGQGPEFLTYFQNEAQLDKSGLPSDRFFAERPEGSVSTLKIQRTQQEDSAVYLCASSSAGHTKETQYFGPGTRLLVL.

This clone was seen only a few times. This chain links TRBV4-1 with TRBJ2-7; 8 bases line up with TRBD2. CDR1 MGHRA and CDR2 YSYEKL come from the germline V gene. The trim removed 0 bases at V and 4 bases at J, leaving 8 bases unmatched. There are 16 residues in the CDR3. CDR3 nucleotides: TGCGCCAGCAGCCAAGAACGGCAAGCGGGAGCTTACGAGCAGTACTTC. Its translation is CASSQERQAGAYEQYF.

The genes are TRBV19 and TRBJ1-3; D unresolved. The germline V gene has CDR1 LNHDA and CDR2 SQIVND (reference sequence). Between the trimmed V and J ends, which lost 6 bases and 0 bases, there was a span of 15 bases. The CDR3 has 16 residues. The CDR3 reads CASSLAGLFSGNTIYF. The CDR3 DNA reads as TGTGCCAGTAGCCTCGCCGGGCTCTTCTCTGGAAACACCATATATTTT.

The chain carries TRBV28 and TRBJ2-3; 8 bases align to TRBD2. V shed 7 bases, J shed 5 bases, and the junction held 5 bases outside the gene matches. From germline, CDR1 is MDHEN and CDR2 SYDVKM. This CDR3 has 13 amino acids. The CDR3 reads CASTQAGVDTQYF. Written as DNA, the CDR3 is TGTGCCAGCACCCAAGCGGGAGTAGATACGCAGTATTTT.

The count of this clone is one. The CDR3 loop reads CASSQYNFPAGYTF. For the CDR3, the DNA is TGTGCCAGCAGCCAATATAACTTTCCGGCGGGCTACACCTTC. The J gene is TRBJ1-2, the V gene TRBV14; D is ambiguous. The V end was cut by 2 bases, the J end by 8 bases, with 15 bases between. CDR3 length equals 14 residues. Germline V gives CDR1 SGHDN, CDR2 FVKESK.

The chain is built from TRBV18 and TRBJ2-1; D is ambiguous. This CDR3 comprises 15 residues. V lost 6 bases to trimming and J lost 6 bases, with 18 bases between them. Germline CDR1 reads KGHSH; CDR2 reads LQKENI. CDR3 nucleotide sequence: TGTGCCAGCTCGTTTTCTCCCGGCCTCACCAATGAGCAGTTCTTC. This encodes CASSFSPGLTNEQFF.

The V and J genes are TRBV28 and TRBJ2-7; 10 positions agree with TRBD1. V lost 5 bases and J lost 2; bases outside the gene matches: 15. CDR1 is MDHEN and CDR2 is SYDVKM in the germline V gene. The CDR3 is 18 residues long. DNA for the CDR3: TGTGCCAGCAGTCAACCGGGACAGGGGACCTTTTTAACCTACGAGCAGTACTTC. Translating it yields CASSQPGQGTFLTYEQYF.

The chain employs TRBV23-1 and TRBJ1-1; D not resolved. TRBV23-1 is placed among ORFs of uncertain function. This CDR3 has 13 amino acids. Between the trimmed V and J ends, which lost 0 bases and 8 bases, there was a span of 10 bases. The CDR3 DNA reads TGCGCCAGCAGTCAATCAGGGAGATCAGAAGCTTTCTTT. It translates to CASSQSGRSEAFF.

The chain has TRBV25-1 and TRBJ2-7; 9 positions match TRBD2. Germline V lookup: CDR1 MGHDK, CDR2 SYGVNS. This CDR3 has 15 residues. V lost 6 bases and J lost 7; bases outside the gene matches: 13. CDR3 sequence (DNA): TGTGCCAGCAGATCACCGGGACTAGCCGTAGGAGAGCAGTACTTC. This sequence encodes CASRSPGLAVGEQYF.

J is TRBJ2-1 and V is TRBV5-1, with unresolved D. Trimming left V 4 bases short and J 5 bases short, with 10 bases between. The CDR3 extends over 13 amino acids. Germline CDR1 reads SGHRS; CDR2 reads YFSETQ. CDR3: CASSPEGHNEQFF. The CDR3 nucleotides read TGCGCCAGCAGCCCCGAAGGGCACAATGAGCAGTTCTTC.

The V gene is TRBV15, the J gene TRBJ1-1, with D possibly being TRBD1 (5 bases). From germline, CDR1 is LNHNV and CDR2 YYDKDF (reference sequence). V was clipped by 0 bases and J by 12 bases, with 26 bases between them. CDR3 length: 17 amino acids. CDR3 coding DNA: TGTGCCACCAGCAGAGAGGGGGTCCAAACCCGAACCTACGGGACTTTCTTT. Protein: CATSREGVQTRTYGTFF. The whole variable domain, filled in from reference TRBV15 and TRBJ1-1, reads DAMVIQNPRYQVTQFGKPVTLSCSQTLNHNVMYWYQQKSSQAPKLLFHYYDKDFNNEADTPDNFQSRRPNTSFCFLDIRSPGLGDTAMYLCATSREGVQTRTYGTFFGQGTRLTVV.

The V call is TRBV19, the J call TRBJ2-1, with no clear D. The V and J ends lost 2 bases and 6 bases respectively, with 8 bases between them. Germline loops: CDR1 LNHDA, CDR2 SQIVND (reference sequence). CDR3 size: 13 residues. The CDR3 sequence: CASSIITSNEQFF. Written as DNA, the CDR3 is TGTGCCAGTAGTATAATCACAAGCAATGAGCAGTTCTTC.

In this sample, this clone turned up a few times. The CDR3 DNA follows: TGTGCCAGCAGTTTAGTTCCGGGGCACCCCCAGCATTTT. Translated, it gives CASSLVPGHPQHF. The chain recombines TRBV27 with TRBJ1-5; D possibly corresponds to TRBD1 (5 bases). Germline V gene data show CDR1 as MNHEY and CDR2 as SMNVEV (reference sequence). V was shortened by 2 bases and J by 10 bases, with 12 bases between the two germline ends. The CDR3 is 13 residues long.

The rearrangement joins TRBV10-3 to TRBJ1-5; no firm D call. Germline assignment: CDR1 ENHRY and CDR2 SYGVKD. This CDR3 contains 13 residues. V was trimmed by 5 bases and J by 7 bases, leaving 12 bases between them. CDR3 bases: TGTGCCATCAGTCGTGAGGCGAGGCAGCCCCAGCATTTT. Protein sequence: CAISREARQPQHF.

The chain combines TRBV5-6 with TRBJ2-2; maybe TRBD1 (7 bases). The ends were cut back, 4 bases at V and 7 bases at J, with 23 bases in the middle. The germline V gene has CDR1 SGHDT and CDR2 YYEEEE. The CDR3 spans 17 residues. CDR3 loop: CASSPTGRGRFGGELFF. CDR3 DNA sequence: TGTGCCAGCAGCCCGACTGGCAGGGGGAGGTTTGGCGGGGAGCTGTTTTTT.

The chain recombines TRBV2 with TRBJ2-1; a weak D match, TRBD1 (5 bases). The CDR3 has 18 amino acids. Looked up from germline, CDR1 is SNHLY and CDR2 is FYNNEI. V shed 6 bases and J shed 7 bases, with 28 bases lying between them. The CDR3 nucleotides read TGTGCCAGCAGCCAATTTGACAGACAGTCTCCCTCTGGGAATGAGCAGTTCTTC. This sequence encodes CASSQFDRQSPSGNEQFF.

The rearrangement links TRBV6-5 to TRBJ1-2; the match to TRBD1 covers 7 bases. The CDR3 sequence is 12 residues long. V was pared by 7 bases and J by 6 bases, with 5 bases of the junction left unmatched. Germline CDR1 MNHEY, CDR2 SVGAGI. In DNA, the CDR3 is TGTGCCAGCACGAGACAGGGAGATGGCTACACCTTC. Translation gives CASTRQGDGYTF.

The genes are TRBV9 and TRBJ2-5; 8 nucleotides align to TRBD2. The V gene's germline CDR1 is SGDLS and CDR2 YYNGEE. CDR3 size: 15 residues. The junction had 5 bases not matched to a gene; V was cut back by 0 bases and J by 4 bases. CDR3 DNA sequence: TGTGCCAGCAGCGTAGGAGTCGGGGGGGCAGAGACCCAGTACTTC. Its protein is CASSVGVGGAETQYF.